This T cell receptor beta chain was captured by sequencing in a study of control samples from healthy donors and cancer patients. Sequencing was performed with immunoSEQ multiplex PCR; in TCRdb, only in-frame clones are kept and a portion is missing. The repertoire includes about 120,000 clones, approximately 84% of them detected once, and around 1.7% sits in the top ten. In its sample, this clone was seen once. The length of the CDR3 is 13 residues. Trimming removed 4 bases at V and 6 bases at J, with 13 bases between. Germline V gene data show CDR1 as LNHDA and CDR2 as SQIVND (reference sequence). This TCR derives from a man between 18 and 35 years old in good health. Sequenced input: blood. The chain has TRBV19 and TRBJ2-7, with D possibly TRBD1 on 6 matching bases. CDR3 loop: CASSTLQGPEQYF. The DNA for the CDR3 is TGTGCCAGTAGTACTTTACAGGGTCCCGAGCAGTACTTC.